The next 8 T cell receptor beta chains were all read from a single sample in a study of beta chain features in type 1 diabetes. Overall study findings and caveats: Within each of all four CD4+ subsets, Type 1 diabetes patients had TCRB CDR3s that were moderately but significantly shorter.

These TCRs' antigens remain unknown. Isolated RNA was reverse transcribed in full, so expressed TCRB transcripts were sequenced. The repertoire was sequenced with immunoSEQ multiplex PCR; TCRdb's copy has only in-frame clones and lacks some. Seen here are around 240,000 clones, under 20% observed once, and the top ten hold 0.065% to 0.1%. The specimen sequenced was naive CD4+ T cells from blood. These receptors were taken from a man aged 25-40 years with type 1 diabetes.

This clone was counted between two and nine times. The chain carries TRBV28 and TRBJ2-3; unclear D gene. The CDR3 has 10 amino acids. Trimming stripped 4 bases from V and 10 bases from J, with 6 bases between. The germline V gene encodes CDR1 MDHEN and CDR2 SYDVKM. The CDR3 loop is CASSYDAQYF. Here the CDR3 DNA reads TGTGCCAGCAGTTATGATGCGCAGTATTTT. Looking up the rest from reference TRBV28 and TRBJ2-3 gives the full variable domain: DVKVTQSSRYLVKRTGEKVFLECVQDMDHENMFWYRQDPGLGLRLIYFSYDVKMKEKGDIPEGYSVSREKKERFSLILESASTNQTSMYLCASSYDAQYFGPGTRLTVL.

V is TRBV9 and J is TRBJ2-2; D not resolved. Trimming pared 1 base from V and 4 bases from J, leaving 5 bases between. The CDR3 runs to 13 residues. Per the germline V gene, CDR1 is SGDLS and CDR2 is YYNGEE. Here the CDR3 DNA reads TGTGCCAGCAGCGTAAGGGTCACCGGGGAGCTGTTTTTT. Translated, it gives CASSVRVTGELFF.

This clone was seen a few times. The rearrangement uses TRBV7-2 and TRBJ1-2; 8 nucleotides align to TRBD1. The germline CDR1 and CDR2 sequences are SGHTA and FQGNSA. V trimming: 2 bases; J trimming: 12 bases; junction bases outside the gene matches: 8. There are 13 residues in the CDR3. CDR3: CASSLNSGQGDTF. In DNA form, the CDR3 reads TGTGCCAGCAGCTTAAATAGCGGACAGGGTGACACCTTC.

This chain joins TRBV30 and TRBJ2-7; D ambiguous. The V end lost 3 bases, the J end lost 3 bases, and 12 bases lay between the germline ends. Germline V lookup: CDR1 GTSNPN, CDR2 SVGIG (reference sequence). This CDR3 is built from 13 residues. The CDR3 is CAWRPAYNYEQYF. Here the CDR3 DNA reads TGTGCCTGGAGACCGGCCTATAACTACGAGCAGTACTTC.

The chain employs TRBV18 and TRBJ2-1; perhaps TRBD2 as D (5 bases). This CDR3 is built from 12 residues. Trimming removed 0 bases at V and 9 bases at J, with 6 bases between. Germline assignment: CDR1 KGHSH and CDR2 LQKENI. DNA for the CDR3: TGTGCCAGCTCACCACCCGAGGGTGAGCAGTTCTTC. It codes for CASSPPEGEQFF. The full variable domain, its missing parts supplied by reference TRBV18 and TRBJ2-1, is NAGVMQNPRHLVRRRGQEARLRCSPMKGHSHVYWYRQLPEEGLKFMVYLQKENIIDESGMPKERFSAEFPKEGPSILRIQQVVRGDSAAYFCASSPPEGEQFFGPGTRLTVL.

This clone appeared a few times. The CDR3 is CASNRESSYNEQFF. For the CDR3, the DNA is TGTGCCAGCAACAGGGAGAGCTCCTACAATGAGCAGTTCTTC. The V and J genes are TRBV28 and TRBJ2-1, with D possibly matching TRBD1 (6 bases). V lost 7 bases to trimming and J lost 0 bases, with 10 bases between them. Germline loops: CDR1 MDHEN, CDR2 SYDVKM. This CDR3 region has 14 residues.

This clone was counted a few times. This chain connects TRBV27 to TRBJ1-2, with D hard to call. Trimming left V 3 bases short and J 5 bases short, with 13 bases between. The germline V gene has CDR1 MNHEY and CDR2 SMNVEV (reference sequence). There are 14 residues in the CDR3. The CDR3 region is CASSFGSAHYGYTF. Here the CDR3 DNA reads TGTGCCAGCAGTTTCGGGTCAGCACATTATGGCTACACCTTC.

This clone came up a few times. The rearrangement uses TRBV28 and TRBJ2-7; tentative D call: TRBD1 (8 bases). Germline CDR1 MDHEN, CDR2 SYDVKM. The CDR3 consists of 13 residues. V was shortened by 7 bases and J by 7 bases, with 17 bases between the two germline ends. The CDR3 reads CASIPGQGGEQYF. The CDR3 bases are TGTGCCAGCATCCCCGGACAGGGAGGGGAGCAGTACTTC. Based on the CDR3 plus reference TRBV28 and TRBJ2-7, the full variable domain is DVKVTQSSRYLVKRTGEKVFLECVQDMDHENMFWYRQDPGLGLRLIYFSYDVKMKEKGDIPEGYSVSREKKERFSLILESASTNQTSMYLCASIPGQGGEQYFGPGTRLTVT.